The source of this TCR beta chain is a study of read filtering for tumor transcriptome and immune sequencing. On the study more broadly: Per sample, TCR-region reads ranged about 4.05 to 11 million by IR-seq, about 75 to 1273 by RNA-seq.

Germline CDR1 is SEHNR and CDR2 is FQNEAQ (reference sequence). The CDR3 is 16 residues long. V gave up 1 base and J gave up 5 bases, with 14 bases separating them. Ten or more counts support this clonotype. Its target is unknown. Molecular barcoded adaptors covering alpha/delta and beta/gamma chains were used on about 0.4 ug RNA. TCRdb fed the reads into MiXCR, producing one record per CDR3 protein. Of 30,000 to 40,000 distinct CDR3 sequences listed, about 11% were seen once; the top ten hold approximately 37%. General study findings and limits: In IR-seq, single-read clonotypes were roughly 82% of clonotypes but around 3.2% of reads. This fraction held mixed bone marrow immune cells after CD138-negative sorting.

The sample was a population of CD138-negative cells sorted from bone marrow. This clonotype was obtained from a donor over 35 with multiple myeloma. V gene TRBV7-9 combines with J gene TRBJ2-2; D is unclear. The CDR3 coding sequence is TGTGCCAGCAGCTTAGGACGCAGAAGTAGAACCGGGGAGCTGTTTTTT. This sequence encodes CASSLGRRSRTGELFF.